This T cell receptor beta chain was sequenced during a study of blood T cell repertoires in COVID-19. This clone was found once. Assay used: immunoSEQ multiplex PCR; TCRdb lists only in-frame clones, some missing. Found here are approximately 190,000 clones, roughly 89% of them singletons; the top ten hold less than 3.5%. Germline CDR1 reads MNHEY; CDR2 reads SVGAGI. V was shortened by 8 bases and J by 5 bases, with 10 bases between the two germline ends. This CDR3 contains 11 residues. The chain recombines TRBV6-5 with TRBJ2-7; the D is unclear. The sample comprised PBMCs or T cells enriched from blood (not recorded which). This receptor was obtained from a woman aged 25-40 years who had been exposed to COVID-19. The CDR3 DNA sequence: TGTGCCAGCTCCCCCTACGACGAGCAGTACTTC. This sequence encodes CASSPYDEQYF.